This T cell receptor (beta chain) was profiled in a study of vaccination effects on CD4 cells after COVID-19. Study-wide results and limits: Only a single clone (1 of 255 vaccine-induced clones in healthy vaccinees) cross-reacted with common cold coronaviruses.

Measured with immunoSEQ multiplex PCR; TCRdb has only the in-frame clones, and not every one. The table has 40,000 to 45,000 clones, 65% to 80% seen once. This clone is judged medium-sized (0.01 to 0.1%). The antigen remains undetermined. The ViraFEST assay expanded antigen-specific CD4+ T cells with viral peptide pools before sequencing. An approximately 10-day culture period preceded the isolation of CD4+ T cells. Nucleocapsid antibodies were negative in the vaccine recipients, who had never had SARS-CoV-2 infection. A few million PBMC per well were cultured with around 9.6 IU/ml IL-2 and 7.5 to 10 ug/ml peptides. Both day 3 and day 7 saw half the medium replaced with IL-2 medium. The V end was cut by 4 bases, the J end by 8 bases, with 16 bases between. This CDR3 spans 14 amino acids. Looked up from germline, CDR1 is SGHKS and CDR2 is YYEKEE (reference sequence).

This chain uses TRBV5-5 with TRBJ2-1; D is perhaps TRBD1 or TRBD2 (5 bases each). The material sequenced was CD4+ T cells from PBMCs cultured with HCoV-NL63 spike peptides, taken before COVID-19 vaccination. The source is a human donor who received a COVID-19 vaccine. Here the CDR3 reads CASSVGDHSDEQFF. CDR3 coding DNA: TGTGCCAGCAGCGTTGGGGACCACTCCGATGAGCAGTTCTTC.